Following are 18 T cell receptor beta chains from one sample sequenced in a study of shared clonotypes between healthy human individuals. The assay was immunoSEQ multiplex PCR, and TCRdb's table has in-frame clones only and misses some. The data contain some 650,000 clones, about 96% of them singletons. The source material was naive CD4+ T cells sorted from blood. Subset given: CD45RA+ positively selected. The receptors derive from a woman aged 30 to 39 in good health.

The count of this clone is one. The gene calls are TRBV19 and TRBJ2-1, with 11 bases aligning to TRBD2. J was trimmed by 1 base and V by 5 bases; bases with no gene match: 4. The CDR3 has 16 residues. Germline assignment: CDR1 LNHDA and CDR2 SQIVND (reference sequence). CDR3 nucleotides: TGTGCCAGTAGTCCGCGACTAGCGGGATCCTACAATGAGCAGTTCTTC. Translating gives CASSPRLAGSYNEQFF.

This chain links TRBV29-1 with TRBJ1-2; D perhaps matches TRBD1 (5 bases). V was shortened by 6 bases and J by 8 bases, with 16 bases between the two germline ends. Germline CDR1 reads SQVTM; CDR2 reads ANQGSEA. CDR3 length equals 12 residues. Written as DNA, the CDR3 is TGCAGCGTGGGGACCGCTCCCGAGGGCTACACCTTC. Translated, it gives CSVGTAPEGYTF.

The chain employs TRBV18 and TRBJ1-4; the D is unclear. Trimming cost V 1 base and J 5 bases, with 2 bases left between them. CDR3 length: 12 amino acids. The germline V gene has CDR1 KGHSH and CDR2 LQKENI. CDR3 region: CASSPRNEKLFF. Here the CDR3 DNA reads TGTGCCAGCTCACCACGGAATGAAAAACTGTTTTTT.

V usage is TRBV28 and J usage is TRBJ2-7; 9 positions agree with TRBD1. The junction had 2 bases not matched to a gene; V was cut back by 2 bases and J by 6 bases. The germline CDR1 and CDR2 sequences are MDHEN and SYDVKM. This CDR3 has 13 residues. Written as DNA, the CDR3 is TGTGCCAGCAGTTTACCGACAGGGGGCGAGCAGTACTTC. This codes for CASSLPTGGEQYF.

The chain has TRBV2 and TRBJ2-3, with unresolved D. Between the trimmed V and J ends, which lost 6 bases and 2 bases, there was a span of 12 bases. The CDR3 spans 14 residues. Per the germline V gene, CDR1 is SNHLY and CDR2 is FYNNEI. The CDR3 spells CASRIGRLTDTQYF. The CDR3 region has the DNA TGTGCCAGCAGGATTGGCCGTCTCACAGATACGCAGTATTTT.

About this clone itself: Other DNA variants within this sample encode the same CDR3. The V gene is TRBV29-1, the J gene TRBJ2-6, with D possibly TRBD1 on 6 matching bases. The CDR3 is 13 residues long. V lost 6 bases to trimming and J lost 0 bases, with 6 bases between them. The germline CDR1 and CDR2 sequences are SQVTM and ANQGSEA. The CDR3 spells CSVDSSGANVLTF. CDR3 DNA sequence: TGCAGCGTGGACAGCTCTGGGGCCAACGTCCTGACTTTC.

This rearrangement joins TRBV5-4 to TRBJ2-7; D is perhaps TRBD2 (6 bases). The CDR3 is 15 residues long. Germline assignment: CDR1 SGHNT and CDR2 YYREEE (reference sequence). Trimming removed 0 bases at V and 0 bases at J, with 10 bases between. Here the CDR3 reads CASSLGGDFSYEQYF. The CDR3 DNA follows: TGTGCCAGCAGCTTGGGAGGGGACTTCTCCTACGAGCAGTACTTC.

For the CDR3, the DNA is TGCAGCGTCAAGAAGGGGACCTCACGCGTTGGCACAGATACGCAGTATTTT. Residues: CSVKKGTSRVGTDTQYF. The chain carries TRBV29-1 and TRBJ2-3, with D perhaps TRBD1 or TRBD2 (5 bases each). The germline CDR1 and CDR2 sequences are SQVTM and ANQGSEA. The CDR3 is made up of 17 amino acids. V lost 6 bases and J 1 base, leaving 23 bases between the germline ends.

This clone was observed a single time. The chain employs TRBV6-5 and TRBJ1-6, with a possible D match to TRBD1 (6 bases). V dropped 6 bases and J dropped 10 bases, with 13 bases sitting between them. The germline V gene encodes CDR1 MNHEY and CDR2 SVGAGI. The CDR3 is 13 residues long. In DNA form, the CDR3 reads TGTGCCAGCAGCTTGGACAGATTGTCACCCCTCCACTTT. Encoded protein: CASSLDRLSPLHF.

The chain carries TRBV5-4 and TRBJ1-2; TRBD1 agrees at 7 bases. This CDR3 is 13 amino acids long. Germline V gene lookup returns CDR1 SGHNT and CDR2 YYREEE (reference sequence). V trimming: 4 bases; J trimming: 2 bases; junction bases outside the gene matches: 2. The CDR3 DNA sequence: TGTGCCAGCAGCACGGGACAGAACTATGGCTACACCTTC. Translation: CASSTGQNYGYTF.

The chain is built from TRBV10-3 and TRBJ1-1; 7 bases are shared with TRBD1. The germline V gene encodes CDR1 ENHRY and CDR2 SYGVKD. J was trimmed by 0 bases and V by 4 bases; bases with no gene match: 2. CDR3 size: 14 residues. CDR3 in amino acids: CAISVTGMNTEAFF. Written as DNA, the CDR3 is TGTGCCATCAGTGTGACAGGGATGAACACTGAAGCTTTCTTT.

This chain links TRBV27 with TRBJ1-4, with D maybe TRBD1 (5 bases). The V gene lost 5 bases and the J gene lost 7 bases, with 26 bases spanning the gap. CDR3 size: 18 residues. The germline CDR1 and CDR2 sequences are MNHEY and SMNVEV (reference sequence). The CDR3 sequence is CASSLSISKRGDSEKLFF. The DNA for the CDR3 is TGTGCCAGCAGTCTTTCCATCTCAAAGCGGGGGGATAGTGAAAAACTGTTTTTT. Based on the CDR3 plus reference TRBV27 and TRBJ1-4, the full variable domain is EAQVTQNPRYLITVTGKKLTVTCSQNMNHEYMSWYRQDPGLGLRQIYYSMNVEVTDKGDVPEGYKVSRKEKRNFPLILESPSPNQTSLYFCASSLSISKRGDSEKLFFGSGTQLSVL.

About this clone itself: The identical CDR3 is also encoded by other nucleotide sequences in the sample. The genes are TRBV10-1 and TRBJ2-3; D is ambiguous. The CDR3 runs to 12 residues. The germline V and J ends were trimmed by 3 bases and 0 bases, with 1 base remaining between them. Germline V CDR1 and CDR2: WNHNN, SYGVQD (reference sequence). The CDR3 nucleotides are TGCGCCAGCAGTGATAGCACAGATACGCAGTATTTT. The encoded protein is CASSDSTDTQYF.

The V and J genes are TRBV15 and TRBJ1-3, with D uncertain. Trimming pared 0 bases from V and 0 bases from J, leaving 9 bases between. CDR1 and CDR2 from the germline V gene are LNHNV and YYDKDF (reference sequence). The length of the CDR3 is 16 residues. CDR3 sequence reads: CATSRETILSGNTIYF. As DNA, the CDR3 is TGTGCCACCAGCAGAGAGACGATACTCTCTGGAAACACCATATATTTT.

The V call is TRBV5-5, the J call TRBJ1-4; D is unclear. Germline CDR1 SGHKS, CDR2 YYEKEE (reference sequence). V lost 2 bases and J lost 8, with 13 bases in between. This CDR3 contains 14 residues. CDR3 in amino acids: CASSFGQSGEKLFF. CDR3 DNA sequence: TGTGCCAGCAGCTTCGGGCAGTCGGGGGAAAAACTGTTTTTT.

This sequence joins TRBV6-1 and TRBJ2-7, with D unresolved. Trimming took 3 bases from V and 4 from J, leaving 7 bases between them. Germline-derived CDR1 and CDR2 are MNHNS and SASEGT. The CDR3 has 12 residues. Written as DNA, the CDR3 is TGTGCCAGCAGTGATGTTCGGTACGAGCAGTACTTC. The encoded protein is CASSDVRYEQYF.

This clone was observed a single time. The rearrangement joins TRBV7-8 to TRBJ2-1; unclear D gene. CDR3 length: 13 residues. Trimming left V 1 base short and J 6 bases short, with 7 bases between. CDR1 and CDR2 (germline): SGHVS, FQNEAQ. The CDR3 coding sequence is TGTGCCAGCAGCTTAGAGGTGATCAATGAGCAGTTCTTC. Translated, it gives CASSLEVINEQFF.

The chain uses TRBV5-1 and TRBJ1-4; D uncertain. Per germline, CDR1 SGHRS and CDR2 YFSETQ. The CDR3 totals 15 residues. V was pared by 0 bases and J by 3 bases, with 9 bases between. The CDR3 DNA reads TGCGCCAGCAGCTTGGTACCGGGGTCTAATGAAAAACTGTTTTTT. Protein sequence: CASSLVPGSNEKLFF.